This entry describes one T cell receptor (beta chain). As yet, its antigen is unknown. Germline values: CDR1 LNHNV, CDR2 YYDKDF (reference sequence). The CDR3 is 15 residues long. Trimming removed 0 bases from V and 1 base from J, with 9 bases in between. This sample was included in a study of graft-versus-host responses after intestinal transplantation. Study results and caveats: GvH clones turned up in recipient marrow; some had shown up first in ileum or blood. Across patients carrying graft-donor T cell macrochimerism, allografts held high graft-versus-host to host-versus-graft clonal ratios. Early declines in HvG clones that occurred post-transplant were associated with peak circulating GvH clone levels.

Sequencing used immunoSEQ multiplex PCR; TCRdb keeps in-frame clones, though not all of them. The sample includes roughly 97,000 clones, roughly 91% of them seen just once. This receptor was identified in a human donor who was the organ donor for an intestinal transplant. The V call is TRBV15, the J call TRBJ1-2; TRBD1 is a possible D gene (6 bases). Material: unstimulated CD4+ T cells sorted from spleen or lymph node cells, obtained before transplant. In nucleotides, the CDR3 is TGTGCCACCAGCAGAGAGGGGGCGCGTAACTATGGCTACACCTTC. Residues: CATSREGARNYGYTF.